The clone carrying this TCR beta chain showed up just once. Clones were sequenced by immunoSEQ multiplex PCR, and TCRdb holds only the in-frame ones, with some missing. The sample holds approximately 280,000 clones, 82% seen once. Germline V gene sequence: CDR1 GTSNPN, CDR2 SVGIG (reference sequence). Trimming removed 5 bases from V and 5 bases from J; junction bases left unmatched: 2. This CDR3 has 11 amino acids. This sample stems from a study of blood T cell repertoires in COVID-19. Allocation to cohorts depended on clinical history reported by the participants. Specimen: PBMCs or T cells enriched from blood (not recorded which). The chain has TRBV30 and TRBJ1-1; 7 positions agree with TRBD1. The origin of this receptor is a man aged 35-49 years who had been exposed to COVID-19. The CDR3: CAWGQETEAFF. The DNA of the CDR3 is TGTGCCTGGGGACAGGAAACTGAAGCTTTCTTT.